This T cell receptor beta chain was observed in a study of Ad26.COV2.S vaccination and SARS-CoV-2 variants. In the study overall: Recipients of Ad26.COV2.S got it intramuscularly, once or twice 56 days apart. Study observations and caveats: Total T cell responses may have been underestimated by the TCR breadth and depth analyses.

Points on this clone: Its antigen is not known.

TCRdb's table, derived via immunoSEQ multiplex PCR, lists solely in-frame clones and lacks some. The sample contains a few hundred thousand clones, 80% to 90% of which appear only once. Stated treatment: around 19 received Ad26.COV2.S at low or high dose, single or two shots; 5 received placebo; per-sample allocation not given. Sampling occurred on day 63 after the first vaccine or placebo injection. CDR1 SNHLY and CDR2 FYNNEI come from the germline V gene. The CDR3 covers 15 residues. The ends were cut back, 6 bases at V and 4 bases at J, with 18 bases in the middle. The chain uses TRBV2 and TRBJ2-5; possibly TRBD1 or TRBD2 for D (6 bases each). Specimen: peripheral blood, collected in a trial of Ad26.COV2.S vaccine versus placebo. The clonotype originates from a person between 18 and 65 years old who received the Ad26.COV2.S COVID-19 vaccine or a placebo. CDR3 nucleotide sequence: TGTGCCAGCAGAGGGGGGTCTCCGGGGGCAGAGACCCAGTACTTC. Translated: CASRGGSPGAETQYF.